This passage covers 13 T cell receptor beta chains from one sample sequenced in a study of OX40 agonist ivuxolimab in advanced cancers. Some clones are missing from TCRdb's copy, which holds only in-frame ones; the method was immunoSEQ multiplex PCR. The sample comprises 70,000 to 90,000 clones, 90% of which are singletons, and 0.3% to 0.45% rests with the top ten. Specimen: CD4+ or CD8+ T cells sorted from blood, collected in a trial of the OX40 agonist ivuxolimab. These receptor sequences come from an adult with an advanced solid tumor such as melanoma, head and neck, liver or kidney cancer.

The V and J genes are TRBV6-5 and TRBJ2-5; the match to TRBD1 covers 7 bases. The V and J ends lost 2 bases and 4 bases, in that order; junction bases with no gene match: 4. Germline CDR1 reads MNHEY; CDR2 reads SVGAGI. This CDR3 spans 14 amino acids. CDR3 sequence (DNA): TGTGCCAGCAGTTACAATAGGGGGCTAGAGACCCAGTACTTC. Translating it yields CASSYNRGLETQYF.

CDR3 protein: CASSLATLTDTQYF. CDR3 coding DNA: TGTGCCAGCAGCTTAGCGACTTTGACAGATACGCAGTATTTT. The chain is built from TRBV7-7 and TRBJ2-3; D gene unclear. This CDR3 comprises 14 residues. Germline V gene data show CDR1 as SSHAT and CDR2 as FNYEAQ (reference sequence). V was pared by 0 bases and J by 3 bases, with 7 bases between.

The chain uses TRBV5-1 and TRBJ1-6; no reliable D call. Trimming removed 4 bases at V and 9 bases at J, with 14 bases between. The germline CDR1 and CDR2 sequences are SGHRS and YFSETQ. The CDR3 loop spans 14 amino acids. CDR3 in DNA: TGCGCCAGCAGCCTACAGACCAACAGTTCACCCCTCCACTTT. Encoded protein: CASSLQTNSSPLHF.

This clone was detected only a few times. The chain employs TRBV5-1 and TRBJ1-2; D is ambiguous. V lost 6 bases to trimming and J lost 4 bases, with 16 bases between them. This CDR3 is 14 amino acids long. Germline V CDR1 and CDR2: SGHRS, YFSETQ. The chain's CDR3 is CASTLSTSLYGYTF. CDR3 DNA sequence: TGCGCCAGCACCCTGTCGACAAGCCTCTATGGCTACACCTTC.

The chain combines TRBV6-1 with TRBJ2-7; D is unresolved. The CDR3 has 13 amino acids. CDR1 and CDR2 (germline): MNHNS, SASEGT. The germline V and J ends were trimmed by 1 base and 2 bases, with 6 bases remaining between them. The CDR3, as DNA: TGTGCCAGCAGTGAAGTTGGGCCCTACGAGCAGTACTTC. This sequence encodes CASSEVGPYEQYF.

J is TRBJ1-1 and V is TRBV27; D perhaps matches TRBD1 (5 bases). The V end was cut by 5 bases, the J end by 3 bases, with 16 bases between. The CDR3 contains 15 residues. Germline CDR1 reads MNHEY; CDR2 reads SMNVEV (reference sequence). CDR3 sequence: CASSPGALTYTEAFF. CDR3 DNA sequence: TGTGCCAGCAGTCCCGGGGCGCTTACTTACACTGAAGCTTTCTTT.

The V call is TRBV5-1, the J call TRBJ1-2; D uncertain. Trimming removed 0 bases from V and 4 bases from J, with 10 bases in between. CDR3 length: 14 amino acids. From germline, CDR1 is SGHRS and CDR2 YFSETQ. CDR3 residues: CASSLVLGSYGYTF. CDR3 DNA sequence: TGCGCCAGCAGCTTGGTTCTGGGAAGCTATGGCTACACCTTC.

This chain's CDR3 is CASSLQGTTNEKLFF. Here the CDR3 DNA reads TGTGCCAGCAGCTTACAGGGAACAACTAATGAAAAACTGTTTTTT. The V call is TRBV7-8, the J call TRBJ1-4, with D possibly matching TRBD1 (5 bases). Germline assignment: CDR1 SGHVS and CDR2 FQNEAQ. The CDR3 covers 15 residues. The ends were cut back, 2 bases at V and 0 bases at J, with 7 bases in the middle.

Here the CDR3 reads CASSQDPGAGVGTNEKLFF. The CDR3 nucleotides read TGCGCCAGCAGCCAAGATCCGGGAGCAGGGGTCGGGACTAATGAAAAACTGTTTTTT. The gene calls are TRBV4-3 and TRBJ1-4, with D possibly matching TRBD1 (6 bases). The germline gives CDR1 LGHNA, CDR2 YSLEER. Deletions cut 0 bases from V and 2 bases from J, with 19 bases between. The CDR3 is 19 residues long.

This chain links TRBV5-1 with TRBJ1-1, with TRBD1 as a possible D gene (5 bases). Germline values: CDR1 SGHRS, CDR2 YFSETQ. Trimming took 4 bases from V and 5 from J, leaving 15 bases between them. The CDR3 runs 14 residues. The chain's CDR3 is CASSVGGGNTEAFF. The CDR3 nucleotides are TGCGCCAGCAGCGTTGGTGGGGGTAATACTGAAGCTTTCTTT.

The chain is built from TRBV27 and TRBJ2-1; 7 bases align to TRBD2. The length of the CDR3 is 15 residues. V was pared by 4 bases and J by 2 bases, with 5 bases of the junction left unmatched. Germline CDR1 is MNHEY and CDR2 is SMNVEV (reference sequence). The CDR3 region is CASSSGGRAYNEQFF. CDR3 nucleotides: TGTGCCAGCAGTTCGGGCGGGAGAGCCTACAATGAGCAGTTCTTC.

The chain carries TRBV27 and TRBJ2-7; D could derive from TRBD1 or TRBD2 (5 bases each). Germline assignment: CDR1 MNHEY and CDR2 SMNVEV (reference sequence). V lost 8 bases and J lost 3, with 11 bases in between. The CDR3 sequence is 12 residues long. CDR3 sequence: CASDSAGYEQYF. DNA of the CDR3: TGTGCCAGCGACAGCGCGGGCTACGAGCAGTACTTC.

The chain combines TRBV30 with TRBJ2-5, with TRBD1 identical over 7 bases. The V gene's germline CDR1 is GTSNPN and CDR2 SVGIG (reference sequence). The length of the CDR3 is 14 residues. V gave up 2 bases and J gave up 5 bases; unmatched junction bases: 8. This chain's CDR3 is CAWSKGAPGETQYF. The CDR3 nucleotides are TGTGCCTGGAGTAAGGGGGCGCCTGGGGAGACCCAGTACTTC.